This record concerns one TCR beta chain sequence. V was shortened by 0 bases and J by 1 base, with 13 bases between the two germline ends. The CDR3 runs 17 residues. Germline V gene sequence: CDR1 ENHRY, CDR2 SYGVKD. Using its own MiXCR run on the RT-PCR reads, TCRdb lists one record per CDR3 protein. There are around 700,000 distinct CDR3 sequences in the sample; about 14% occur only once, and about 3.6% lies in the top ten. Sample: memory CD4+ T cells from blood. This receptor was taken from a female donor in good health, serving as a healthy control. The J gene is TRBJ2-1, the V gene TRBV10-3, with D perhaps matching TRBD1 or TRBD2 (6 bases each). CDR3 sequence: CAISESIGGRSYNEQFF. The DNA for the CDR3 is TGTGCCATCAGTGAGTCGATCGGGGGCCGATCCTACAATGAGCAGTTCTTC.